This TCR beta chain was captured by sequencing in a study of blood T cell repertoires in COVID-19. The CDR3 is 14 residues long. The V gene's germline CDR1 is ENHRY and CDR2 SYGVKD. V was clipped by 2 bases and J by 3 bases, with 11 bases between them. Clones were sequenced by immunoSEQ multiplex PCR, and TCRdb holds only the in-frame ones, with some missing. The sample has 100,000 to 150,000 clones, around 90% seen once. The gene calls are TRBV10-3 and TRBJ2-7; perhaps TRBD2 as D (5 bases). This TCR was sampled from a middle-aged man with COVID-19, enrolled during active disease. Sequenced input: peripheral blood. CDR3 in amino acids: CAISERTSFYEQYF. The DNA for the CDR3 is TGTGCCATCAGTGAGCGAACTAGTTTCTACGAGCAGTACTTC.